What follows describes a single T cell receptor beta chain. The target antigen is unknown. This CDR3 comprises 16 residues. Germline CDR1 and CDR2: LGHNT and FRNRAP. V lost 0 bases and J lost 8, with 19 bases in between. The data belong to a study of T cell responses to AZD1222 COVID-19 vaccine. Measured with immunoSEQ multiplex PCR; TCRdb has only the in-frame clones, and not every one. The sample lists 120,000 to 150,000 clones; approximately 91% were seen once. Study outcomes and limitations: Donors were chiefly white British, with a greater number of females, and clonal diversity was perhaps underestimated. Every sample of the repertoires postdated the peak T cell response. Along spike, vaccine-associated CD4 TCRs were found throughout, with dominance at 160-218 and 743-854.

This TCR was recovered from an adult who received the MenACWY meningococcal vaccine as a control. The sample was peripheral blood, taken 28 days after the second dose of the MenACWY control vaccine. The chain links TRBV12-5 to TRBJ1-1, with a weak D call TRBD1 (6 bases). This CDR3 is CASGLVRGAGYYEAFF. CDR3 bases: TGTGCTAGTGGTTTGGTACGGGGGGCTGGGTACTACGAAGCTTTCTTT.